One and the same sample provided the 15 T cell receptor beta chains below, sequenced in a study of T cell responses to AZD1222 COVID-19 vaccine. Sequenced by immunoSEQ multiplex PCR; TCRdb stores in-frame clones only, minus some. There are roughly 58,000 clones in the sample; about 88% occur only once, and about 5.9% lies in the top ten. Sequencing was performed on peripheral blood, taken 28 days after the second AZD1222 dose. Source of these receptors: an adult who received the AZD1222 COVID-19 vaccine.

This sequence joins TRBV6-2 or TRBV6-3 and TRBJ1-1; D is perhaps TRBD1 (5 bases). Trimming cost V 5 bases and J 4 bases, with 14 bases left between them. Germline CDR1 reads MNHEY; CDR2 reads SVGEGT. The CDR3 runs 14 residues. CDR3 sequence reads: CASSHPARGTEAFF. The CDR3 nucleotides read TGTGCCAGCAGTCACCCGGCAAGGGGCACTGAAGCTTTCTTT.

This rearrangement joins TRBV6-6 to TRBJ1-5; no firm D call. The CDR3 extends over 15 amino acids. Trimming shortened V by 8 bases and J by 0 bases, and 14 bases separated the two germline ends. The germline V gene encodes CDR1 MNHNY and CDR2 SVGAGI (reference sequence). Here the CDR3 DNA reads TGTGCCAGCCACGTCGTCGGGGATAGCAATCAGCCCCAGCATTTT. The encoded protein is CASHVVGDSNQPQHF.

This chain links TRBV7-9 with TRBJ1-1, with D possibly TRBD1 on 6 matching bases. This CDR3 spans 18 amino acids. V lost 1 base and J lost 2, with 20 bases in between. In germline, CDR1 is SEHNR, CDR2 FQNEAQ (reference sequence). CDR3 bases: TGTGCCAGCAGCTTAGGGCCAGGGGCGCAACCGGGTAACACTGAAGCTTTCTTT. Translating it yields CASSLGPGAQPGNTEAFF.

The V gene is TRBV29-1, the J gene TRBJ1-2; 7 positions agree with TRBD1. CDR3 length: 14 amino acids. V dropped 4 bases and J dropped 9; count of bases not matched to a gene: 14. Germline loops: CDR1 SQVTM, CDR2 ANQGSEA. CDR3 in amino acids: CSVVGSRDSERYTF. CDR3 DNA sequence: TGCAGCGTTGTTGGTTCGCGGGACAGTGAGCGCTACACCTTC. The whole variable domain, filled in from reference TRBV29-1 and TRBJ1-2, reads SAVISQKPSRDICQRGTSLTIQCQVDSQVTMMFWYRQQPGQSLTLIATANQGSEATYESGFVIDKFPISRPNLTFSTLTVSNMSPEDSSIYLCSVVGSRDSERYTFGSGTRLTVV.

The CDR3 spells CARSLEGYYGYTF. The CDR3, as DNA: TGTGCCAGAAGCTTGGAGGGGTACTATGGCTACACCTTC. The rearrangement joins TRBV5-3 to TRBJ1-2; perhaps TRBD1 as D (5 bases). TRBV5-3 is an open reading frame whose function is uncertain. The V and J ends lost 0 bases and 3 bases respectively, with 6 bases between them. This CDR3 contains 13 residues.

The CDR3 protein is CASSLNDRGFGYTF. CDR3 in DNA: TGTGCCAGCAGCTTAAATGACAGGGGGTTTGGCTACACCTTC. V gene TRBV7-3 combines with J gene TRBJ1-2, with 9 bases aligning to TRBD1. The V gene's germline CDR1 is SGHTA and CDR2 FQGTGA. V lost 1 base to trimming and J lost 7 bases; unmatched junction nucleotides: 4. The length of the CDR3 is 14 residues.

V usage is TRBV27 and J usage is TRBJ2-1, with 8 bases lining up with TRBD1. V lost 5 bases to trimming and J lost 7 bases; unmatched junction nucleotides: 13. This CDR3 region has 16 residues. CDR1 and CDR2 from the germline V gene are MNHEY and SMNVEV (reference sequence). As DNA, the CDR3 is TGTGCCAGCAGTCAGACCCCGGGACAGGTCCTTAATGAGCAGTTCTTC. It translates to CASSQTPGQVLNEQFF.

Written as DNA, the CDR3 is TGTGCCAGCTCCCGACCGGGAGGTGAGCAGTTCTTC. It yields the protein CASSRPGGEQFF. V is TRBV18 and J is TRBJ2-1; TRBD2 agrees at 7 bases. Germline-derived CDR1 and CDR2 are KGHSH and LQKENI. With 6 bases clipped from V and 9 bases from J, the junction kept 5 bases outside the gene matches. This CDR3 comprises 12 residues.

V usage is TRBV20-1 and J usage is TRBJ2-7; possible D gene TRBD2, 5 bases. The CDR3 loop spans 11 amino acids. Germline V lookup: CDR1 DFQATT, CDR2 SNEGSKA (reference sequence). V shed 6 bases and J shed 6 bases, with 12 bases lying between them. Here the CDR3 DNA reads TGCAGTGCCGTAGCCGGGGTCGAGCAGTACTTC. It yields the protein CSAVAGVEQYF.

This clone was recorded once. The DNA for the CDR3 is TGTGCCAGCAGCCCGCAGGGAGGCAATGAGCAGTTCTTC. As protein: CASSPQGGNEQFF. V gene TRBV7-3 combines with J gene TRBJ2-1, with a tentative D call TRBD2 (6 bases). Germline V gene lookup returns CDR1 SGHTA and CDR2 FQGTGA. V lost 5 bases to trimming and J lost 6 bases, with 11 bases between them. This CDR3 has 13 amino acids. The full variable domain, with the rest looked up from reference TRBV7-3 and TRBJ2-1, is GAGVSQTPSNKVTEKGKYVELRCDPISGHTALYWYRQSLGQGPEFLIYFQGTGAADDSGLPNDRFFAVRPEGSVSTLKIQRTERGDSAVYLCASSPQGGNEQFFGPGTRLTVL.

V is TRBV19 and J is TRBJ2-7, with TRBD2 matching 10 bases. The germline V gene has CDR1 LNHDA and CDR2 SQIVND (reference sequence). This CDR3 is 16 amino acids long. The trim removed 6 bases at V and 0 bases at J, leaving 8 bases unmatched. CDR3 amino acids: CASSRAGGYISYEQYF. CDR3 DNA sequence: TGTGCCAGTAGCCGAGCGGGGGGGTATATCTCCTACGAGCAGTACTTC.

The genes are TRBV28 and TRBJ2-2, with TRBD1 matching over 10 bases. The CDR3 has 16 amino acids. Trimming cost V 5 bases and J 3 bases; bases outside gene matches: 6. Germline assignment: CDR1 MDHEN and CDR2 SYDVKM. Here the CDR3 DNA reads TGTGCCAGCAGTGCCTCCGGGACAGGGGACACCGGGGAGCTGTTTTTT. It yields the protein CASSASGTGDTGELFF.

The V gene is TRBV5-8, the J gene TRBJ1-5; maybe TRBD1 (5 bases). The germline V gene has CDR1 SGHTS and CDR2 YDEGEE. The CDR3 is made up of 15 amino acids. Trimming removed 8 bases at V and 3 bases at J, with 18 bases between. The CDR3 nucleotides read TGTGCCAGTACCTCACGGCAGGGCCCCAATCAGCCCCAGCATTTT. Its translation: CASTSRQGPNQPQHF.

The chain uses TRBV5-4 and TRBJ2-2, with 8 positions matching TRBD2. The junction had 4 bases not matched to a gene; V was cut back by 2 bases and J by 1 base. This CDR3 region has 16 residues. Germline CDR1 SGHNT, CDR2 YYREEE (reference sequence). CDR3 in amino acids: CASSFEAGVNTGELFF. Written as DNA, the CDR3 is TGTGCCAGCAGCTTTGAAGCGGGGGTGAACACCGGGGAGCTGTTTTTT. The variable domain in full, completed from reference TRBV5-4 and TRBJ2-2, reads ETGVTQSPTHLIKTRGQQVTLRCSSQSGHNTVSWYQQALGQGPQFIFQYYREEENGRGNFPPRFSGLQFPNYSSELNVNALELDDSALYLCASSFEAGVNTGELFFGEGSRLTVL.

V usage is TRBV28 and J usage is TRBJ1-2; 10 nucleotides line up with TRBD1. Trimming at V came to 7 bases and at J to 2 bases, leaving 10 bases not matched to a gene. This CDR3 has 16 residues. From germline, CDR1 is MDHEN and CDR2 SYDVKM. CDR3 nucleotides: TGTGCCAGCATTAGTCACGGGACAGGGGAGAACTATGGCTACACCTTC. It yields the protein CASISHGTGENYGYTF.